One sample yielded the 9 T cell receptor beta chains listed below, sequenced in a study of CD8 T cells in Susac syndrome. An amount of RNA that ranged from about 0.45 to 1 ug was reverse transcribed with random hexamers. TCRdb recomputed calls from the immunoSEQ multiplex PCR reads with MiXCR, one row per CDR3 protein. The table shows 400,000 to 550,000 distinct CDR3 sequences, with around 85% occurring only once. The sample comprised CD8+ T cells from PBMCs. The receptor source for this set is a human donor with multiple sclerosis.

The chain is built from TRBV4-1 and TRBJ2-2; tentatively, D is TRBD1 (6 bases). Trimming removed 0 bases at V and 6 bases at J, with 8 bases between. The germline V gene encodes CDR1 MGHRA and CDR2 YSYEKL. The length of the CDR3 is 14 residues. CDR3 protein: CASSQDRGAGELFF. Here the CDR3 DNA reads TGCGCCAGCAGCCAAGACAGGGGCGCCGGGGAGCTGTTTTTT.

The genes are TRBV24-1 and TRBJ1-4; perhaps TRBD1 as D (5 bases). Germline CDR1 and CDR2: KGHDR and SFDVKD. V lost 9 bases, J lost 6 bases, and 7 bases lay in between. The CDR3 contains 11 residues. The DNA for the CDR3 is TGTGCCACCCTGGGGGATGAAAAACTGTTTTTT. It codes for CATLGDEKLFF.

This rearrangement joins TRBV25-1 to TRBJ1-1; the D is unclear. This CDR3 comprises 11 residues. The germline V gene encodes CDR1 MGHDK and CDR2 SYGVNS. V lost 3 bases and J 14 bases, leaving 13 bases between the germline ends. CDR3 coding DNA: TGTGCCAGCAGTGAGGGGTGGCGCGGGTTCTTT. As protein: CASSEGWRGFF.

The sample holds one count of this clonotype. V usage is TRBV30 and J usage is TRBJ1-1; D ambiguous. The CDR3 has 12 amino acids. Trimming removed 5 bases at V and 4 bases at J, with 11 bases between. Per the germline V gene, CDR1 is GTSNPN and CDR2 is SVGIG (reference sequence). For the CDR3, the DNA is TGTGCCTGGGGCGTGGGATTCACTGAAGCTTTCTTT. It encodes CAWGVGFTEAFF.

The J gene is TRBJ1-2, the V gene TRBV30; no firm D call. V was shortened by 5 bases and J by 7 bases, with 11 bases between the two germline ends. The CDR3 length is 11 residues. Looked up from germline, CDR1 is GTSNPN and CDR2 is SVGIG (reference sequence). The CDR3 DNA reads as TGTGCCTGGTTTCTACAGTTTGGCTACACCTTC. It yields the protein CAWFLQFGYTF.

The chain links TRBV3-1 to TRBJ2-1; 7 bases agree with TRBD2. Germline CDR1 reads LGHDT; CDR2 reads YNNKEL (reference sequence). The V segment lost 2 bases and the J segment 0 bases; nucleotides outside the gene matches: 4. CDR3 length equals 16 residues. The chain's CDR3 is CASSQTSAPSYNEQFF. CDR3 nucleotide sequence: TGTGCCAGCAGCCAAACTAGCGCCCCCTCCTACAATGAGCAGTTCTTC.

This chain uses TRBV7-6 with TRBJ2-5; TRBD1 aligns across 10 bases. Trimming cost V 3 bases and J 1 base; bases outside gene matches: 2. CDR1 and CDR2 (germline): SGHVS, FNYEAQ. There are 15 residues in the CDR3. CDR3 protein: CASSLDRGSQETQYF. In nucleotides, the CDR3 is TGTGCCAGCAGCTTGGACAGGGGGAGCCAAGAGACCCAGTACTTC.

The V and J genes are TRBV30 and TRBJ1-2; 11 nucleotides line up with TRBD1. The CDR3 covers 15 residues. J was trimmed by 2 bases and V by 1 base; bases with no gene match: 3. Germline V gene lookup returns CDR1 GTSNPN and CDR2 SVGIG (reference sequence). In DNA form, the CDR3 reads TGTGCCTGGAGTGGAGGGACAGGGGGGAACTATGGCTACACCTTC. The encoded protein is CAWSGGTGGNYGYTF.

The chain employs TRBV20-1 and TRBJ2-1, with TRBD2 matching over 8 bases. The V gene end was trimmed by 0 bases and the J gene end by 9 bases; junction bases not matched to a gene: 19. The length of the CDR3 is 18 residues. The V gene's germline CDR1 is DFQATT and CDR2 SNEGSKA (reference sequence). CDR3: CSAREGTAGLAFMGEQFF. DNA for the CDR3: TGCAGTGCTAGAGAAGGGACGGCCGGACTAGCTTTCATGGGTGAGCAGTTCTTC.